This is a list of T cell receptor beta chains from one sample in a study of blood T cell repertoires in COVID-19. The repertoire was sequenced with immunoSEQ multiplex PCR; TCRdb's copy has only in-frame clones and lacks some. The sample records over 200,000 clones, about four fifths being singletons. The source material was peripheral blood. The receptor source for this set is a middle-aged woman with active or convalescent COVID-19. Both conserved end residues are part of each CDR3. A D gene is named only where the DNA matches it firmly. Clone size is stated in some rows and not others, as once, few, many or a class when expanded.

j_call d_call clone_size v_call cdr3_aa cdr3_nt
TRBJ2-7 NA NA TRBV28 CASSLPGYEQYF TGTGCCAGCAGTCTTCCGGGTTACGAGCAGTACTTC
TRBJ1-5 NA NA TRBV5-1 CASSLSGGEAQPQHF TGCGCCAGCAGCCTGAGCGGGGGGGAGGCTCAGCCCCAGCATTTT
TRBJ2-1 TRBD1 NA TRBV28 CASSFVTGDSYNEQFF TGTGCCAGCAGTTTTGTGACAGGGGACTCCTACAATGAGCAGTTCTTC
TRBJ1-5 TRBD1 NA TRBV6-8 CASSYLSDRESLSNQPQHF TGTGCCAGCAGTTACTTGTCAGACAGGGAATCTTTAAGCAATCAGCCCCAGCATTTT
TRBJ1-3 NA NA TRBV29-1 CSVESGQTGNTIYF TGCAGCGTTGAATCAGGACAGACTGGAAACACCATATATTTT
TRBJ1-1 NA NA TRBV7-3 CASSIIRIGYTEAFF TGTGCCAGCAGCATAATCAGGATTGGATACACTGAAGCTTTCTTT
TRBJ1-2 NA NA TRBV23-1 CASSQEGYTF TGCGCCAGCAGTCAAGAGGGCTACACCTTC
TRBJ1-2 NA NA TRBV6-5 CASSLTGIGYTF TGTGCCAGCAGCCTTACAGGGATAGGCTACACCTTC
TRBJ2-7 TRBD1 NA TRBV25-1 CASSGLDREHEQYF TGTGCCAGCAGTGGCTTAGACAGGGAACACGAGCAGTACTTC
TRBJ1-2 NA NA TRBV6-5 CASSLVVLGGYGYTF TGTGCCAGCAGTTTAGTGGTCCTCGGAGGCTATGGCTACACCTTC
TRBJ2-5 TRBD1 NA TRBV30 CAWETGGAETQYF TGTGCCTGGGAAACAGGGGGCGCAGAGACCCAGTACTTC
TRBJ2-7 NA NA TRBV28 CASSPPPTGLPSYEQYF TGTGCCAGCAGTCCCCCCCCCACAGGGCTCCCCTCCTACGAGCAGTACTTC
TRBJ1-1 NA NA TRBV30 CAWSRGGATEAFF TGTGCCTGGAGCCGTGGGGGGGCCACTGAAGCTTTCTTT
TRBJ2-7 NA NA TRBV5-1 CASQRGGGYEQYF TGCGCCAGCCAGAGGGGAGGGGGCTACGAGCAGTACTTC
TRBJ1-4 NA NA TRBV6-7 CASSYSPSTNEKLFF TGTGCCAGCAGTTACTCCCCGTCAACTAATGAAAAACTGTTTTTT
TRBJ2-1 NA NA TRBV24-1 CATSDSFGDEQFF TGTGCCACCAGTGATTCTTTTGGAGATGAGCAGTTCTTC
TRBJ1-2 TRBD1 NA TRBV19 CASSAYRGRRDYGYTF TGTGCCAGTAGTGCCTACAGGGGGCGAAGGGACTATGGCTACACCTTC
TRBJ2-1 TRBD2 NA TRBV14 CASSQEYSGSNWNEQFF TGTGCCAGCAGCCAAGAATACAGCGGGAGTAATTGGAATGAGCAGTTCTTC
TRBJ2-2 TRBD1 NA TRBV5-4 CASSSQTGGRGTGELFF TGTGCCAGCAGCTCACAGACAGGGGGCAGGGGCACCGGGGAGCTGTTTTTT
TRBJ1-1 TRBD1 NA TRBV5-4 CASSLRRQGNTEAFF TGTGCCAGCAGCTTGCGGCGACAGGGGAACACTGAAGCTTTCTTT
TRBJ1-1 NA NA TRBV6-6 CASSTTGNTEAFF TGTGCCAGCAGCACTACCGGGAACACTGAAGCTTTCTTT
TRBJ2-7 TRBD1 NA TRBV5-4 CASSYDRVWSYEQYF TGTGCCAGCAGCTATGACAGGGTATGGTCCTACGAGCAGTACTTC
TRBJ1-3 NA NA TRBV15 CATSRDRGPGNTIYF TGTGCCACCAGCAGAGATAGGGGTCCTGGAAACACCATATATTTT
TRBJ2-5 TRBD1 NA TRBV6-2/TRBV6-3 CASSYFWDRMYQETQYF TGTGCCAGCAGTTACTTTTGGGACAGGATGTACCAAGAGACCCAGTACTTC
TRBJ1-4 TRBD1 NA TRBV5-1 CASSPGDRGNEKLFF TGCGCCAGCAGCCCGGGGGACAGGGGTAATGAAAAACTGTTTTTT
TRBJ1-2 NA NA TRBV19 CASSFAAENGYTF TGTGCCAGTAGCTTCGCGGCAGAAAATGGCTACACCTTC
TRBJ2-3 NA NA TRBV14 CASSRQGGFATDTQYF TGTGCCAGCAGCCGTCAAGGGGGATTCGCCACAGATACGCAGTATTTT
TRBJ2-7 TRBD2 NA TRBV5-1 CASSGGGVPSYEQYF TGCGCCAGCAGCGGGGGGGGAGTTCCGTCCTACGAGCAGTACTTC
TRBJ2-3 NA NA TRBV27 CASSASAQGVTDTQYF TGTGCCAGCAGTGCATCTGCACAGGGCGTGACAGATACGCAGTATTTT
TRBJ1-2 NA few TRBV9 CASSGRGEWYGYTF TGTGCCAGCAGCGGCAGGGGAGAATGGTATGGCTACACCTTC
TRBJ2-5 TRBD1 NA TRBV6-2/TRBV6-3 CASSQTGSGETQYF TGTGCCAGCAGTCAGACAGGGTCAGGCGAGACCCAGTACTTC
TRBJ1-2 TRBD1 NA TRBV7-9 CASSPRQGLRGYTF TGTGCCAGCAGCCCGAGACAGGGACTCCGTGGCTACACCTTC
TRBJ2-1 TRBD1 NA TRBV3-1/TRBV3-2 CASSPLTGTPFF TGTGCCAGCAGCCCGCTGACAGGGACGCCGTTCTTC
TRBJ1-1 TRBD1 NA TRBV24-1 CAIRTGGSAEAFF TGTGCCATTAGGACAGGGGGCTCGGCTGAAGCTTTCTTT
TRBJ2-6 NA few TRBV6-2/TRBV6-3 CASSYGPGISGANVLTF TGTGCCAGCAGTTACGGTCCGGGTATCTCTGGGGCCAACGTCCTGACTTTC
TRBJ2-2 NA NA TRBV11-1 CASSLDAKPNTGELFF TGTGCCAGCAGCTTAGACGCTAAACCCAACACCGGGGAGCTGTTTTTT
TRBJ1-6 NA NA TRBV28 CASRRQGPNSPLHF TGTGCCAGCCGGAGGCAGGGGCCTAATTCACCCCTCCACTTT
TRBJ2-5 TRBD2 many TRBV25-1 CASSLAEKGETQYF TGTGCCAGCAGCCTAGCGGAGAAGGGAGAGACCCAGTACTTC
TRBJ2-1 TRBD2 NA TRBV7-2 CASSPSGGSNEQFF TGTGCCAGCAGCCCTAGCGGGGGGTCCAATGAGCAGTTCTTC
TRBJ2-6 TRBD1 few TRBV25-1 CASSAGTGRSSGANVLTF TGTGCCAGCAGCGCAGGGACAGGCCGATCCTCTGGGGCCAACGTCCTGACTTTC
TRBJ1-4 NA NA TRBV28 CATSRGGGDEKLFF TGTGCCACCTCCAGGGGAGGGGGGGATGAAAAACTGTTTTTT
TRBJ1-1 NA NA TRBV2 CASSDRAGSTEAFF TGTGCCAGCAGTGACAGGGCCGGATCCACTGAAGCTTTCTTT
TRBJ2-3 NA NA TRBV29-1 CSVDRTLGTDTQYF TGCAGCGTTGACCGGACTCTTGGCACAGATACGCAGTATTTT
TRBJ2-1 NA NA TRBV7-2 CASSLPLANEQFF TGTGCCAGCAGCTTACCACTAGCAAATGAGCAGTTCTTC
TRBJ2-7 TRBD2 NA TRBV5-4 CASSPSGGRFYEQYF TGTGCCAGCAGCCCGAGCGGGGGACGATTCTACGAGCAGTACTTC
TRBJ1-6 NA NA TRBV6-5 CASSHEYYNSPLHF TGTGCCAGCTCCCACGAGTACTATAATTCACCCCTCCACTTT
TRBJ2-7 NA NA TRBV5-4 CASSLAPQGFEQYF TGTGCCAGCAGCTTGGCACCTCAGGGCTTCGAGCAGTACTTC
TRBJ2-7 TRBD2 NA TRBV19 CASTPSGNQYEQYF TGTGCCAGTACCCCTAGCGGGAATCAGTACGAGCAGTACTTC
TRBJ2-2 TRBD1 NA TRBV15 CATSTDRVGRSFAGELFF TGTGCCACCAGCACGGACAGGGTGGGTAGGAGTTTTGCCGGGGAGCTGTTTTTT
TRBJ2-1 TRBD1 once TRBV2 CALLIRDRGNEQFF TGTGCCTTATTGATCCGGGACAGGGGCAATGAGCAGTTCTTC
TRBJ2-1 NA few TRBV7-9 CASSLWEKGNEQFF TGTGCCAGCAGCCTTTGGGAAAAGGGGAATGAGCAGTTCTTC
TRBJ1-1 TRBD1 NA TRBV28 CASRTTGSNYEAFF TGTGCCAGCAGAACGACAGGGAGTAATTATGAAGCTTTCTTT
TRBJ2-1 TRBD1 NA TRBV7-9 CASSIRQGSRNEQFF TGTGCCAGCAGCATCAGACAGGGGTCTAGGAATGAGCAGTTCTTC